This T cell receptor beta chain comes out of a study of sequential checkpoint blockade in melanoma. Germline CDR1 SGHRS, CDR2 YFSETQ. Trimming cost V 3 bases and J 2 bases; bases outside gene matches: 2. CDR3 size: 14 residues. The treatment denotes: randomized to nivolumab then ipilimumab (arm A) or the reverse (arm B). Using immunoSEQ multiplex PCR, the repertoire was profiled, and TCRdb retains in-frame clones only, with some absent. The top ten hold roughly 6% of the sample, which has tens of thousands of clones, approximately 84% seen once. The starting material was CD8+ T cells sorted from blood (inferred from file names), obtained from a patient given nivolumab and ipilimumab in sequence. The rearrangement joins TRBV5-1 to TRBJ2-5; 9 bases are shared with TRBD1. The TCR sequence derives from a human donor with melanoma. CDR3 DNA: TGCGCCAGCAGCTCCGGACAGGGGCAAGAGACCCAGTACTTC. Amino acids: CASSSGQGQETQYF.